The clone carrying this T cell receptor (beta chain) was picked up many times. Its matching antigen is unknown. The entry originates in a study of regulatory T cells in long-lasting Graves disease. Study conclusions and caveats: There was favoring of TRBV28, TRBJ1-2 and TRBJ2-5 in persistent disease. Possibly, too few samples lowered accuracy.

iRepertoire HTBI primers and Arm-PCR of CDR3 regions built TCR beta libraries. TCRdb re-analysed the multiplex PCR reads in MiXCR, keeping a single row per CDR3 protein. This sample has around 510,000 distinct CDR3 sequences, with 20% found just once. The germline gives CDR1 MNHEY, CDR2 SVGEGT. CDR3 size: 12 residues. Between the trimmed V and J ends, which lost 7 bases and 0 bases, there was a span of 7 bases. Noted time point: persistent/refractory GD, antithyroid drugs over 5 years with positive TRAb. Preparation of the TCR library used RNA extracted from PBMCs. By American Thyroid Association guidelines, Graves' disease was diagnosed in the cohort.

The material was peripheral blood mononuclear cells (PBMCs), obtained when the disease was refractory, from a patient treated with antithyroid drugs. The sequence was collected from a female donor with Graves disease. This chain links TRBV6-2 or TRBV6-3 with TRBJ2-7; D not certain. CDR3 loop: CASKHSSYEQYF. Written as DNA, the CDR3 is TGTGCCAGCAAACACAGCTCCTACGAGCAGTACTTC.